The entry below describes one TCR beta chain. By 5'RACE template switching, TCR cDNA was produced, with a universal primer site and UMIs added in the process. TCRdb passed the 5' RACE reads through MiXCR, listing each CDR3 protein once. The table has some 600,000 distinct CDR3 sequences, about 12% seen once. The V gene lost 0 bases and the J gene lost 8 bases, with 10 bases spanning the gap. This CDR3 has 13 residues. Germline V gene lookup returns CDR1 LGHNA and CDR2 YSLEER. This specimen comes from a study of T cells after yellow fever vaccination. The chain joins TRBV4-3 to TRBJ1-2; a weak D match, TRBD1 (5 bases). This receptor was taken from a man younger than 45 who received the YFV17D yellow fever vaccine. The material was PBMCs, obtained on the day of the yellow fever booster vaccination. The CDR3 DNA reads as TGCGCCAGCAGCCAAGATAGGGGAAGGGGCTACACCTTC. Its protein product is CASSQDRGRGYTF.